The 24 T cell receptor beta chains below come from one sample, sequenced in a study of T cells in Graves' hyperthyroidism and ophthalmopathy. Using RNA transcripts as the source, TCR beta CDR3 regions were amplified. The primer set for the first-round RT-PCR of the TCR CDR3 was HTBI. TCRdb processed the multiplex PCR reads anew with MiXCR; each CDR3 protein has one entry. The sample records around 300,000 distinct CDR3 sequences, roughly 20% being singletons. Material: blood. Receptor source: a man aged 50 or older with Graves' ophthalmopathy.

This clonotype was seen only once. The chain has TRBV5-5 and TRBJ2-7; 8 bases are shared with TRBD2. Germline CDR1 is SGHKS and CDR2 is YYEKEE (reference sequence). The CDR3 has 14 amino acids. After removal of 4 bases from V and 2 bases from J, the junction contained 5 bases not matched to a gene. The CDR3 bases are TGTGCCAGCAGCATGAGCGGGGGTACCTACGAGCAGTACTTC. Protein sequence: CASSMSGGTYEQYF.

This clonotype was recorded many times. This chain links TRBV27 with TRBJ2-7; possible D gene TRBD1, 6 bases. CDR1 and CDR2 (germline): MNHEY, SMNVEV (reference sequence). Trimming pared 5 bases from V and 2 bases from J, leaving 19 bases between. The length of the CDR3 is 16 residues. The chain's CDR3 is CASSRQARGYTYEQYF. CDR3 DNA: TGTGCCAGCAGTCGACAGGCACGAGGGTATACCTACGAGCAGTACTTC.

J is TRBJ2-7 and V is TRBV20-1, with 8 bases that match TRBD2. This CDR3 region has 16 residues. CDR1 is DFQATT and CDR2 is SNEGSKA in the germline V gene (reference sequence). V was pared by 6 bases and J by 8 bases, with 21 bases of the junction left unmatched. This CDR3 reads CSAEDRGMSGSVKQYF. The CDR3 DNA sequence: TGCAGTGCAGAGGACCGTGGAATGAGCGGGAGCGTTAAGCAGTACTTC.

In its sample, this clonotype was seen a few times. This chain links TRBV5-1 with TRBJ2-2; 9 bases line up with TRBD2. CDR3 length equals 15 residues. The V segment lost 0 bases and the J segment 3 bases; nucleotides outside the gene matches: 0. In germline, CDR1 is SGHRS, CDR2 YFSETQ. The CDR3 DNA reads as TGCGCCAGCAGCTTGGTAGCGGGAGACACCGGGGAGCTGTTTTTT. Translation gives CASSLVAGDTGELFF.

This chain links TRBV2 with TRBJ1-2; D remains ambiguous. V shed 1 base and J shed 8 bases, with 14 bases lying between them. The CDR3 sequence is 14 residues long. Germline CDR1 and CDR2: SNHLY and FYNNEI. CDR3 sequence: CASSEGQAGRGYTF. The CDR3 DNA sequence: TGTGCCAGCAGTGAAGGCCAGGCCGGGCGGGGCTACACCTTC.

In its sample, this clonotype was seen many times. The rearrangement joins TRBV2 to TRBJ1-6; D perhaps matches TRBD1 (6 bases). Trimming cost V 6 bases and J 10 bases, with 16 bases left between them. The CDR3 has 14 residues. The germline gives CDR1 SNHLY, CDR2 FYNNEI. CDR3 nucleotides: TGTGCCAGCAGAGACAGGTCCAACGGCTCACCCCTCCACTTT. Its translation: CASRDRSNGSPLHF.

Only a few counts were recorded for this clonotype. This chain uses TRBV5-6 with TRBJ2-1; D ambiguous. The germline V gene has CDR1 SGHDT and CDR2 YYEEEE. V dropped 3 bases and J dropped 6 bases, with 4 bases sitting between them. CDR3 length: 11 residues. CDR3 bases: TGTGCCAGCAGCTACCGCAATGAGCAGTTCTTC. Residues: CASSYRNEQFF.

This clonotype was counted once. The rearrangement links TRBV20-1 to TRBJ2-1, with D tentatively TRBD2 (6 bases). The V and J ends lost 3 bases and 6 bases respectively, with 15 bases between them. Germline-derived CDR1 and CDR2 are DFQATT and SNEGSKA (reference sequence). The CDR3 length is 14 residues. This chain's CDR3 is CSASLEGRRNEQFF. The CDR3 DNA sequence: TGCAGTGCTAGTCTGGAGGGCCGCCGCAATGAGCAGTTCTTC.

This clonotype came up many times. The CDR3 DNA follows: TGTGCCAGCAGTAACCCTAGGACTAGCGGAAATACGCAGTATTTT. It is translated as CASSNPRTSGNTQYF. The chain couples TRBV6-2 or TRBV6-3 to TRBJ2-3, with 10 bases aligning to TRBD2. Germline loops: CDR1 MNHEY, CDR2 SVGEGT. V dropped 5 bases and J dropped 7; count of bases not matched to a gene: 9. The CDR3 is 15 amino acids.

V is TRBV5-1 and J is TRBJ2-1, with TRBD1 as a possible D gene (6 bases). The CDR3 has 13 residues. V shed 2 bases and J shed 8 bases, with 11 bases lying between them. CDR1 and CDR2 from the germline V gene are SGHRS and YFSETQ. The CDR3 nucleotides read TGCGCCAGCAGCTTCACAGGGTGGGATGAGCAGTTCTTC. Translated, it gives CASSFTGWDEQFF.

The chain has TRBV20-1 and TRBJ2-7, with TRBD2 matching over 8 bases. V shed 6 bases and J 2 bases; nucleotides not matched to a gene: 0. There are 11 residues in the CDR3. Germline V CDR1 and CDR2: DFQATT, SNEGSKA (reference sequence). This CDR3 is CSALAAYEQYF. CDR3 coding DNA: TGCAGTGCACTAGCGGCCTACGAGCAGTACTTC.

Many counts were recorded for this clonotype. The gene calls are TRBV7-9 and TRBJ2-1; no clear D. The CDR3 loop spans 12 amino acids. V was cut by 3 bases and J by 8 bases, with 8 bases left in between. Germline CDR1 reads SEHNR; CDR2 reads FQNEAQ (reference sequence). As DNA, the CDR3 is TGTGCCAGCAGCTTTACTGGGGATGAGCAGTTCTTC. Translating gives CASSFTGDEQFF.

The chain carries TRBV7-9 and TRBJ2-7; no firm D call. The CDR3 runs to 14 residues. With 5 bases removed from V and 3 bases from J, the gap between germline ends came to 14 bases. Germline V gives CDR1 SEHNR, CDR2 FQNEAQ (reference sequence). CDR3 DNA: TGTGCCAGCAGCCCCAGTTTAGGCTTCTACGAGCAGTACTTC. Protein: CASSPSLGFYEQYF.

This clonotype was detected ten times or more. The chain carries TRBV20-1 and TRBJ1-1, with D unresolved. The CDR3 has 14 residues. CDR1 and CDR2 from the germline V gene are DFQATT and SNEGSKA (reference sequence). V lost 2 bases and J 0 bases, leaving 10 bases between the germline ends. CDR3 DNA sequence: TGCAGTGCTAGATCCGGCCAGATGAACACTGAAGCTTTCTTT. Protein: CSARSGQMNTEAFF.

The genes are TRBV11-2 and TRBJ2-7, with TRBD2 matching 13 bases. This CDR3 has 17 amino acids. J lost 6 bases, V lost 0 bases, and 8 bases had no gene match. CDR1 and CDR2 from the germline V gene are SGHAT and FQNNGV. Here the CDR3 reads CASSLDPRLAGGSEQYF. In DNA form, the CDR3 reads TGTGCCAGCAGCTTAGACCCCCGACTAGCGGGAGGAAGCGAGCAGTACTTC.

This clonotype occurred many times. V usage is TRBV7-3 and J usage is TRBJ2-3; the D gene is possibly TRBD1 (6 bases). Per the germline V gene, CDR1 is SGHTA and CDR2 is FQGTGA. CDR3 length: 15 amino acids. Trimming took off 3 bases at V and 0 bases at J, with 10 bases between the two ends. The CDR3 DNA reads as TGTGCCAGCAGCTTGACGGGACAAAGCACAGATACGCAGTATTTT. As protein: CASSLTGQSTDTQYF.

This clonotype was recorded a few times. The V call is TRBV4-1, the J call TRBJ1-2; the D is unclear. The germline V gene has CDR1 MGHRA and CDR2 YSYEKL. The germline V and J ends were trimmed by 0 bases and 5 bases, with 10 bases remaining between them. The CDR3 sequence is 14 residues long. The CDR3 DNA reads as TGCGCCAGCAGCCAAGACCGTTCCGGGTATGGCTACACCTTC. Protein: CASSQDRSGYGYTF.

This clonotype was seen at least ten times. The chain uses TRBV20-1 and TRBJ2-3, with 15 bases matching TRBD2. V gave up 6 bases and J gave up 6 bases; unmatched junction bases: 7. From germline, CDR1 is DFQATT and CDR2 SNEGSKA (reference sequence). The CDR3 is 15 amino acids. The CDR3 sequence: CSAAGLAGGLDTQYF. The CDR3 nucleotides read TGCAGTGCGGCCGGACTAGCGGGAGGGTTGGATACGCAGTATTTT.

This clonotype was observed at least ten times. This chain joins TRBV20-1 and TRBJ2-7, with unresolved D. The CDR3 loop spans 14 amino acids. V was shortened by 2 bases and J by 2 bases, with 13 bases between the two germline ends. CDR1 and CDR2 (germline): DFQATT, SNEGSKA (reference sequence). CDR3 sequence: CSARSGLGTYEQYF. CDR3 DNA sequence: TGCAGTGCTAGATCCGGGCTAGGTACCTACGAGCAGTACTTC.

This clonotype was detected only a few times. The chain employs TRBV10-3 and TRBJ2-3; 11 bases agree with TRBD2. This CDR3 has 16 amino acids. The V segment lost 6 bases and the J segment 2 bases; nucleotides outside the gene matches: 7. Germline V gene sequence: CDR1 ENHRY, CDR2 SYGVKD. The CDR3 loop reads CAIRAGTSGVTDTQYF. Here the CDR3 DNA reads TGTGCCATCAGGGCCGGGACTAGCGGTGTCACAGATACGCAGTATTTT.

This clonotype was observed at least ten times. V is TRBV30 and J is TRBJ1-1; 7 bases are a match to TRBD1. The trim removed 5 bases at V and 3 bases at J, leaving 9 bases unmatched. The germline gives CDR1 GTSNPN, CDR2 SVGIG (reference sequence). The CDR3 contains 14 residues. The CDR3 is CAWDRVYVDTEAFF. Here the CDR3 DNA reads TGTGCCTGGGACAGGGTATACGTAGACACTGAAGCTTTCTTT.

This clonotype has more than one count but fewer than ten. This chain links TRBV5-1 with TRBJ2-5; 13 bases are a match to TRBD2. J gave up 2 bases and V 3 bases, and 10 bases lay outside the gene matches. The CDR3 has 18 amino acids. In germline, CDR1 is SGHRS, CDR2 YFSETQ. DNA for the CDR3: TGCGCCAGCAGCTCACGAGGACTAGCGGGGGATTCACAAGAGACCCAGTACTTC. The encoded protein is CASSSRGLAGDSQETQYF.

This clonotype was recorded at least ten times. The genes are TRBV20-1 and TRBJ2-5; perhaps TRBD2 as D (5 bases). The CDR3 runs to 15 residues. Trimming shortened V by 0 bases and J by 5 bases, and 16 bases separated the two germline ends. CDR1 is DFQATT, CDR2 SNEGSKA, per germline (reference sequence). The CDR3 nucleotides are TGCAGTGCTAGAGATGGGAGCCTCTCCGGGGAGACCCAGTACTTC. This sequence encodes CSARDGSLSGETQYF.

This clonotype has a count of ten or more. The chain combines TRBV5-8 with TRBJ2-1; no clear D. The CDR3 runs to 15 residues. Germline CDR1 SGHTS, CDR2 YDEGEE. V shed 0 bases and J shed 1 base, with 8 bases lying between them. CDR3 coding DNA: TGTGCCAGCAGCTTGGATCCGGTTTCCTACAATGAGCAGTTCTTC. This translates into CASSLDPVSYNEQFF. Combining the CDR3 with reference TRBV5-8 and TRBJ2-1 gives the whole variable domain EAGVTQSPTHLIKTRGQQATLRCSPISGHTSVYWYQQALGLGLQFLLWYDEGEERNRGNFPPRFSGRQFPNYSSELNVNALELEDSALYLCASSLDPVSYNEQFFGPGTRLTVL.